The clone carrying this TCR beta chain was recorded a few times. The target antigen is unknown. The CDR3 extends over 14 amino acids. Germline CDR1 and CDR2: DFQATT and SNEGSKA (reference sequence). Trimming cost V 5 bases and J 1 base, with 15 bases left between them. This entry belongs to a study of T cell repertoires in cytomegalovirus infection. About the study: Newly reported HLA-C-restricted and thoroughly characterized HLA-B-restricted CMV epitopes were employed. The public TCR beta signatures pointed to both CMV infection and matching HLA type. Study observations and caveats: There were HLA-C-restricted CMV-specific TCR beta clonotypes dominating the ex vivo response. Cumulated frequencies of public TCR beta families served to identify carriers of CMV plus the relevant HLA.

TCRdb reprocessed the reads via MiXCR and lists one record per CDR3 protein. The top ten hold 20% of the sample, which has fewer than 350,000 distinct CDR3 sequences, 29% seen once. The input for sequencing was cultured PBMCs, taken from culture after CMV antigen stimulation. The chain is built from TRBV20-1 and TRBJ2-7; weak D call: TRBD2 (6 bases). The receptor was derived from a human donor in good health (CMV status not recorded). Some clones in this sample may be carry-over from other donors' samples. CDR3 coding DNA: TGCAGTGCTTTGACTAGTCTAGGGTCCTACGAGCAGTACTTC. It is translated as CSALTSLGSYEQYF.